These T cell receptor beta chains were read from a single sample in a study of cytomegalovirus exposure and HLA in healthy donors. The repertoire was sequenced with immunoSEQ multiplex PCR; TCRdb's copy has only in-frame clones and lacks some. The sample lists around 130,000 clones; 75% to 85% were seen once. Sequenced input: PBMCs. The receptors were gathered from a man aged 25 to 40 in good health and CMV-seronegative. Both conserved end residues are part of each CDR3. Each record gives: clone size, J gene, V gene, D gene, CDR3 protein, CDR3 DNA. D genes are given only for firm matches. The size entry is marked missing in some rows and otherwise reads once, few, many or a size class.

clone size: .
J gene: TRBJ1-1
V gene: TRBV6-1
D gene: TRBD1
CDR3 protein: CASSAPGQGAGAFF
CDR3 DNA: TGTGCCAGCAGTGCTCCGGGACAGGGGGCAGGAGCTTTCTTT

clone size: once
J gene: TRBJ2-3
V gene: TRBV2
D gene: TRBD1
CDR3 protein: CASSEARTDRGSDTQYF
CDR3 DNA: TGTGCCAGCAGTGAAGCGCGTACGGACAGGGGATCGGATACGCAGTATTTT

clone size: .
J gene: TRBJ2-3
V gene: TRBV7-9
D gene: TRBD2
CDR3 protein: CSSSLKRLAGSTDTQYF
CDR3 DNA: TGTTCCAGCAGCTTAAAAAGACTAGCGGGTAGCACAGATACGCAGTATTTT

clone size: .
J gene: TRBJ2-3
V gene: TRBV27
D gene: TRBD1
CDR3 protein: CASSTRTGGAPTDTQYF
CDR3 DNA: TGTGCCAGCAGTACTCGAACAGGGGGCGCGCCCACAGATACGCAGTATTTT

clone size: .
J gene: TRBJ2-1
V gene: TRBV19
D gene: TRBD2
CDR3 protein: CASSKAGTSGSREQFF
CDR3 DNA: TGTGCCAGTAGTAAGGCCGGGACTAGCGGGAGTAGAGAGCAGTTCTTC

clone size: .
J gene: TRBJ2-5
V gene: TRBV6-5
D gene: TRBD1
CDR3 protein: CASGTDQETQYF
CDR3 DNA: TGTGCCAGCGGGACAGATCAAGAGACCCAGTACTTC

clone size: .
J gene: TRBJ2-7
V gene: TRBV19
D gene: TRBD2
CDR3 protein: CASSVVGGGTSGTYEQYF
CDR3 DNA: TGTGCCAGTAGCGTGGTCGGCGGTGGGACTAGCGGGACCTACGAGCAGTACTTC

clone size: .
J gene: TRBJ2-7
V gene: TRBV7-2
D gene: TRBD1
CDR3 protein: CASTLGQVAYEQYF
CDR3 DNA: TGTGCCAGCACCCTTGGACAGGTAGCCTACGAGCAGTACTTC

clone size: .
J gene: TRBJ2-1
V gene: TRBV9
D gene: TRBD2
CDR3 protein: CASSVAQRGVNEQFF
CDR3 DNA: TGTGCCAGCAGCGTAGCCCAGCGGGGGGTCAATGAGCAGTTCTTC

clone size: .
J gene: TRBJ2-1
V gene: TRBV6-4
D gene: TRBD2
CDR3 protein: CASSDSLAGNNEQFF
CDR3 DNA: TGTGCCAGCAGTGACTCACTAGCGGGGAACAATGAGCAGTTCTTC

clone size: .
J gene: TRBJ1-1
V gene: TRBV10-1
D gene: .
CDR3 protein: CASIEAFF
CDR3 DNA: TGCGCCAGTATTGAAGCTTTCTTT

clone size: .
J gene: TRBJ2-1
V gene: TRBV7-2
D gene: TRBD2
CDR3 protein: CASSFLTSGYNEQFF
CDR3 DNA: TGTGCCAGCAGCTTCTTGACTAGCGGCTACAATGAGCAGTTCTTC

clone size: .
J gene: TRBJ1-1
V gene: TRBV30
D gene: .
CDR3 protein: CAWNGNRDTEAFF
CDR3 DNA: TGTGCCTGGAATGGTAATCGGGACACTGAAGCTTTCTTT

clone size: .
J gene: TRBJ1-1
V gene: TRBV4-1
D gene: .
CDR3 protein: CASSQAGDRGTEAFF
CDR3 DNA: TGCGCCAGCAGCCAAGCAGGGGATCGGGGCACTGAAGCTTTCTTT

clone size: few
J gene: TRBJ2-5
V gene: TRBV7-6
D gene: .
CDR3 protein: CASSLNGQQETQYF
CDR3 DNA: TGTGCCAGCAGCTTAAATGGACAGCAAGAGACCCAGTACTTC

clone size: .
J gene: TRBJ1-2
V gene: TRBV28
D gene: TRBD1
CDR3 protein: CASSLAGDRDIFYGYTF
CDR3 DNA: TGTGCCAGCAGTTTGGCTGGGGACAGGGATATATTCTATGGCTACACCTTC

clone size: few
J gene: TRBJ1-1
V gene: TRBV29-1
D gene: TRBD1
CDR3 protein: CSVGQVDTEAFF
CDR3 DNA: TGCAGCGTAGGACAGGTCGACACTGAAGCTTTCTTT

clone size: few
J gene: TRBJ2-4
V gene: TRBV5-1
D gene: .
CDR3 protein: CASRVSDARRKQYF
CDR3 DNA: TGCGCCAGCAGGGTGTCTGACGCTAGGCGTAAACAGTACTTC

clone size: .
J gene: TRBJ1-1
V gene: TRBV28
D gene: .
CDR3 protein: CASSLAGTAEAFF
CDR3 DNA: TGTGCCAGCAGTTTAGCGGGGACTGCTGAAGCTTTCTTT

clone size: .
J gene: TRBJ2-7
V gene: TRBV7-2
D gene: .
CDR3 protein: CASSLGGVGVGSSYEQYF
CDR3 DNA: TGTGCCAGCAGCTTAGGCGGGGTAGGGGTAGGTTCGTCCTACGAGCAGTACTTC

clone size: few
J gene: TRBJ2-7
V gene: TRBV4-1
D gene: TRBD1
CDR3 protein: CASSRATGTSYEQYF
CDR3 DNA: TGCGCCAGCAGCCGTGCGACAGGGACCTCCTACGAGCAGTACTTC

clone size: .
J gene: TRBJ1-2
V gene: TRBV25-1
D gene: .
CDR3 protein: CASSEFAVNYGYTF
CDR3 DNA: TGTGCCAGCAGTGAATTCGCGGTAAACTATGGCTACACCTTC

clone size: .
J gene: TRBJ1-5
V gene: TRBV28
D gene: .
CDR3 protein: CASSFAGDGQPQNF
CDR3 DNA: TGTGCCAGCAGTTTCGCCGGGGATGGTCAGCCCCAGAATTTT

clone size: .
J gene: TRBJ2-2
V gene: TRBV9
D gene: TRBD2
CDR3 protein: CASSGRIGTSPRWELFF
CDR3 DNA: TGTGCCAGCAGCGGGCGAATTGGGACTAGCCCGAGGTGGGAGCTGTTTTTT

clone size: .
J gene: TRBJ1-2
V gene: TRBV19
D gene: .
CDR3 protein: CASSSPQGRDGYPF
CDR3 DNA: TGTGCCAGTAGTTCACCACAGGGTCGGGATGGCTACCCCTTC

clone size: .
J gene: TRBJ2-1
V gene: TRBV6-1
D gene: TRBD2
CDR3 protein: CASSDPGLAVNNEQFF
CDR3 DNA: TGTGCCAGCAGTGACCCGGGACTAGCGGTTAACAATGAGCAGTTCTTC

clone size: once
J gene: TRBJ2-7
V gene: TRBV7-7
D gene: TRBD1
CDR3 protein: CASSREQGDEQYF
CDR3 DNA: TGTGCTAGCAGCCGAGAACAGGGGGACGAGCAGTACTTC

clone size: .
J gene: TRBJ2-5
V gene: TRBV5-1
D gene: TRBD1
CDR3 protein: CASHRGRETQYF
CDR3 DNA: TGCGCCAGCCACAGGGGACGAGAGACCCAGTACTTC

clone size: .
J gene: TRBJ2-7
V gene: TRBV7-8
D gene: .
CDR3 protein: CASSLVLTGARPYEQYF
CDR3 DNA: TGTGCCAGCAGCTTAGTGCTGACTGGAGCTAGACCCTACGAGCAGTACTTC

clone size: .
J gene: TRBJ1-1
V gene: TRBV7-9
D gene: TRBD1
CDR3 protein: CASSPRSDRGTEAFF
CDR3 DNA: TGTGCCAGCAGCCCTCGATCGGACAGGGGGACTGAAGCTTTCTTT

clone size: once
J gene: TRBJ2-7
V gene: TRBV6-5
D gene: TRBD2
CDR3 protein: CASSPEASGMLEQYF
CDR3 DNA: TGTGCCAGCAGTCCGGAGGCTAGCGGGATGTTAGAGCAGTACTTC

clone size: .
J gene: TRBJ1-1
V gene: TRBV5-6
D gene: .
CDR3 protein: CASSLGQYDTEAFF
CDR3 DNA: TGTGCCAGCAGCTTGGGGCAGTATGACACTGAAGCTTTCTTT

clone size: .
J gene: TRBJ2-1
V gene: TRBV4-3
D gene: TRBD1
CDR3 protein: CASSQDKGTGNNEQFF
CDR3 DNA: TGCGCCAGCAGCCAAGATAAGGGGACAGGGAACAATGAGCAGTTCTTC

clone size: .
J gene: TRBJ2-2
V gene: TRBV6-1
D gene: TRBD1
CDR3 protein: CASSEGRTGWSGELFF
CDR3 DNA: TGTGCCAGCAGTGAAGGGCGGACAGGGTGGTCCGGGGAGCTGTTTTTT